The 4 T cell receptor beta chains presented below share a single source sample, sequenced in a study of blood T cell repertoires in COVID-19. The repertoire was sequenced with immunoSEQ multiplex PCR; TCRdb's copy has only in-frame clones and lacks some. The repertoire includes tens of thousands of clones, more than 70% of them detected once, and roughly 5.3% sits in the top ten. Sequenced sample: peripheral blood. Source of these receptors: a man aged 45-60 years with active COVID-19.

The chain carries TRBV3-1 (or the pseudogene TRBV3-2) and TRBJ1-5; 7 bases align to TRBD1. From germline, CDR1 is LGHDT and CDR2 YNNKEL (reference sequence). There are 15 residues in the CDR3. Trimming cost V 8 bases and J 6 bases; bases outside gene matches: 13. The CDR3 sequence is CASARGREPGQPQHF. The CDR3, as DNA: TGTGCCAGCGCTAGGGGGCGAGAACCAGGTCAGCCCCAGCATTTT.

This clone was seen a few times. This chain uses TRBV19 with TRBJ2-7, with D possibly TRBD2 on 5 matching bases. Trimming took off 0 bases at V and 1 base at J, with 13 bases between the two ends. CDR1 is LNHDA and CDR2 is SQIVND in the germline V gene (reference sequence). This CDR3 has 16 amino acids. The CDR3 spells CASSIEGSLLSYEQYF. The CDR3, as DNA: TGTGCCAGTAGTATAGAGGGGAGCCTTTTATCCTACGAGCAGTACTTC.

The V call is TRBV27, the J call TRBJ2-2; no firm D call. The germline V and J ends were trimmed by 5 bases and 6 bases, with 10 bases remaining between them. CDR3 length: 13 amino acids. CDR1 MNHEY and CDR2 SMNVEV come from the germline V gene (reference sequence). The CDR3 DNA follows: TGTGCCAGCAGTATAATAGAATCCGGGGAGCTGTTTTTT. This gives the protein CASSIIESGELFF.

This clone was seen only a few times. J is TRBJ1-1 and V is TRBV28; 7 bases align to TRBD1. This CDR3 spans 14 amino acids. From germline, CDR1 is MDHEN and CDR2 SYDVKM. Losses at the gene ends were 4 bases for V and 4 bases for J; bases not matched to a gene: 6. As DNA, the CDR3 is TGTGCCAGCAGTTACACAGGGGACGGCACTGAAGCTTTCTTT. Its protein product is CASSYTGDGTEAFF.